The 30 T cell receptor beta chains listed next were all sequenced from one sample in a study of identical twins. TCRdb processed the 5' RACE reads anew with MiXCR; each CDR3 protein has one entry. The sample has some 760,000 distinct CDR3 sequences, 18% seen once. In addition, the sample was reused for a study of T cells expressing NK-cell markers.

The sample consisted of PBMCs. These receptors originate from a young woman in good health.

This clonotype was detected ten times or more. The J gene is TRBJ1-5, the V gene TRBV12-3 or TRBV12-4, with 7 nucleotides matching TRBD1. The trim removed 4 bases at V and 6 bases at J, leaving 6 bases unmatched. CDR3 size: 14 residues. CDR3 in amino acids: CASSSGQVGQPQHF. CDR3 in DNA: TGTGCCAGCAGTTCTGGACAGGTCGGTCAGCCCCAGCATTTT.

The V call is TRBV20-1, the J call TRBJ2-3; D is unclear. Trimming left V 3 bases short and J 0 bases short, with 10 bases between. Looked up from germline, CDR1 is DFQATT and CDR2 is SNEGSKA (reference sequence). The CDR3 has 14 residues. CDR3 region: CSASSRVSTDTQYF. CDR3 nucleotides: TGCAGTGCTAGTTCCCGCGTCAGCACAGATACGCAGTATTTT.

This clonotype was picked up a small number of times. The chain carries TRBV29-1 and TRBJ2-7; 9 nucleotides line up with TRBD1. Trimming cost V 4 bases and J 9 bases; bases outside gene matches: 7. The CDR3 contains 12 residues. Germline loops: CDR1 SQVTM, CDR2 ANQGSEA. The chain's CDR3 is CSVVRQGDAQYF. As DNA, the CDR3 is TGCAGCGTTGTACGACAGGGGGATGCGCAGTACTTC.

The sample holds a few counts of this clonotype. V gene TRBV20-1 combines with J gene TRBJ2-5; D possibly corresponds to TRBD2 (5 bases). From germline, CDR1 is DFQATT and CDR2 SNEGSKA (reference sequence). The germline V and J ends were trimmed by 1 base and 0 bases, with 9 bases remaining between them. The CDR3 loop spans 14 amino acids. The chain's CDR3 is CSARGVGDQETQYF. In DNA, the CDR3 is TGCAGTGCTAGAGGAGTCGGGGACCAAGAGACCCAGTACTTC.

The V and J genes are TRBV7-2 and TRBJ2-7; D remains unclear. In germline, CDR1 is SGHTA, CDR2 FQGNSA. CDR3 length: 13 amino acids. Trimming pared 2 bases from V and 6 bases from J, leaving 11 bases between. CDR3: CASSLFGGGEQYF. The CDR3 DNA sequence: TGTGCCAGCAGCTTATTTGGCGGTGGCGAGCAGTACTTC.

This clonotype came up once. The J gene is TRBJ2-7, the V gene TRBV7-9; the D gene is possibly TRBD1 (5 bases). Between the trimmed V and J ends, which lost 6 bases and 4 bases, there was a span of 13 bases. Germline V CDR1 and CDR2: SEHNR, FQNEAQ (reference sequence). This CDR3 has 13 amino acids. The DNA of the CDR3 is TGTGCCAGCAGACCTCCCACAGGTTACGAGCAGTACTTC. Translated: CASRPPTGYEQYF.

The rearrangement uses TRBV10-2 and TRBJ2-7; 16 bases agree with TRBD2. Losses at the gene ends were 4 bases for V and 7 bases for J; bases not matched to a gene: 10. Looked up from germline, CDR1 is WSHSY and CDR2 is SAAADI. The length of the CDR3 is 17 residues. DNA for the CDR3: TGCGCCAGCAGTGCCTTGATTACGGGACTAGCGGGAGGGGAGCAGTACTTC. It specifies CASSALITGLAGGEQYF.

This clonotype has more than one count but fewer than ten. The V gene is TRBV21-1, the J gene TRBJ2-2; the table's D call TRBD2 went unverified against the DNA. TRBV21-1 is a pseudogene. The CDR3 runs to 14 residues. The CDR3 region is CASRRDFYTGELFF. The CDR3 nucleotides read TGTGCCAGCAGACGGGACTTCTACACCGGGGAGCTGTTTTTT.

This clonotype was picked up a small number of times. The gene calls are TRBV4-1 and TRBJ1-4; TRBD1 might be the D (5 bases). Per germline, CDR1 MGHRA and CDR2 YSYEKL. This CDR3 has 16 residues. Trimming pared 0 bases from V and 7 bases from J, leaving 15 bases between. CDR3 loop: CASSQEVSREGEKLFF. CDR3 bases: TGCGCCAGCAGCCAAGAGGTGTCCAGGGAGGGTGAAAAACTGTTTTTT.

The chain combines TRBV5-1 with TRBJ2-5; 8 nucleotides line up with TRBD1. CDR1 is SGHRS and CDR2 is YFSETQ in the germline V gene. The CDR3 spans 14 residues. The junction had 3 bases not matched to a gene; V was cut back by 0 bases and J by 5 bases. The CDR3 region is CASSLGTGSETQYF. CDR3 nucleotide sequence: TGCGCCAGCAGCTTGGGGACAGGGTCGGAGACCCAGTACTTC.

V and J are TRBV11-3 and TRBJ1-1; D gene ambiguous. CDR3 length: 13 amino acids. V gave up 0 bases and J gave up 3 bases, with 5 bases separating them. Germline CDR1 and CDR2: SGHNT and YENEEA. CDR3 amino acids: CASSLDLHTEAFF. CDR3 coding DNA: TGTGCCAGCAGCTTAGATCTACACACTGAAGCTTTCTTT.

This clonotype was counted only a few times. This chain joins TRBV5-1 and TRBJ2-1, with TRBD2 matching 8 bases. CDR3 length equals 15 residues. The V gene's germline CDR1 is SGHRS and CDR2 YFSETQ. V lost 4 bases, J lost 5 bases, and 8 bases stayed unmatched. CDR3 coding DNA: TGCGCCAGCAGCATCTCGGGGACTAGAAACAATGAGCAGTTCTTC. It translates to CASSISGTRNNEQFF.

The chain joins TRBV7-9 to TRBJ1-2; no clear D. Trimming shortened V by 6 bases and J by 8 bases, and 16 bases separated the two germline ends. In germline, CDR1 is SEHNR, CDR2 FQNEAQ (reference sequence). This CDR3 has 13 amino acids. This CDR3 reads CASRETGLAGYTF. In DNA, the CDR3 is TGTGCCAGCAGAGAGACCGGACTAGCGGGCTACACCTTC. Variable domain in full (rest from reference TRBV7-9 and TRBJ1-2): DTGVSQNPRHKITKRGQNVTFRCDPISEHNRLYWYRQTLGQGPEFLTYFQNEAQLEKSRLLSDRFSAERPKGSFSTLEIQRTEQGDSAMYLCASRETGLAGYTFGSGTRLTVV.

The chain employs TRBV5-1 and TRBJ2-1, with 8 bases lining up with TRBD2. Germline CDR1 is SGHRS and CDR2 is YFSETQ. The CDR3 spans 14 residues. V lost 4 bases and J lost 8; bases outside the gene matches: 8. CDR3 nucleotide sequence: TGCGCCAGCAGCGGGACCGGGACTAGGGATGAGCAGTTCTTC. Its protein is CASSGTGTRDEQFF.

This clonotype was seen a handful of times. The chain couples TRBV6-1 to TRBJ2-4; a possible D gene is TRBD1 (6 bases). The germline gives CDR1 MNHNS, CDR2 SASEGT. Trimming removed 5 bases at V and 6 bases at J, with 14 bases between. This CDR3 has 14 residues. The CDR3 bases are TGTGCCAGCAGTCCTCGGGACACTATAAACATTCAGTACTTC. Amino acids: CASSPRDTINIQYF.

The chain combines TRBV30 with TRBJ2-6; 8 nucleotides match TRBD1. The CDR3 covers 15 residues. The V segment lost 2 bases and the J segment 4 bases; nucleotides outside the gene matches: 4. Germline values: CDR1 GTSNPN, CDR2 SVGIG (reference sequence). In DNA, the CDR3 is TGTGCCTGGAGTCTCGGGGACAGGGGGGCCAACGTCCTGACTTTC. Protein sequence: CAWSLGDRGANVLTF.

The gene calls are TRBV6-5 and TRBJ1-4; D unresolved. V was cut by 2 bases and J by 8 bases, with 12 bases left in between. The CDR3 runs to 14 residues. Germline CDR1 MNHEY, CDR2 SVGAGI. The CDR3 DNA reads as TGTGCCAGCAGTTACGGGCAGGATATCGAAAAACTGTTTTTT. Translating it yields CASSYGQDIEKLFF.

This clonotype was recorded a few times. V is TRBV12-3 or TRBV12-4 and J is TRBJ2-3; 12 bases fit TRBD2. V lost 6 bases and J lost 3; bases outside the gene matches: 4. This CDR3 has 15 residues. The CDR3 DNA follows: TGTGCCAGCAGGAGGACTAGCGGGAAGACAGATACGCAGTATTTT. Translated, it gives CASRRTSGKTDTQYF.

This clonotype was seen more than once but under ten times. The CDR3 DNA sequence: TGTGCCAGCAGCCCGCCCGGGCTTTCAAGCACAGATACGCAGTATTTT. It yields the protein CASSPPGLSSTDTQYF. The rearrangement links TRBV7-2 to TRBJ2-3; D call uncertain. Germline CDR1 reads SGHTA; CDR2 reads FQGNSA. V gave up 5 bases and J gave up 0 bases, with 15 bases separating them. The CDR3 spans 16 residues.

V usage is TRBV7-2 and J usage is TRBJ1-2; D is possibly TRBD1 (5 bases). From germline, CDR1 is SGHTA and CDR2 FQGNSA. The CDR3 loop spans 14 amino acids. The V end was cut by 3 bases, the J end by 5 bases, with 13 bases between. CDR3 residues: CASSFTGAWYGYTF. The DNA for the CDR3 is TGTGCCAGCAGCTTCACCGGGGCGTGGTATGGCTACACCTTC.

The V call is TRBV5-1, the J call TRBJ2-7; D is unclear. CDR1 SGHRS and CDR2 YFSETQ come from the germline V gene. Trimming pared 1 base from V and 6 bases from J, leaving 8 bases between. This CDR3 has 12 amino acids. CDR3 amino acids: CASSLPGPEQYF. The DNA for the CDR3 is TGCGCCAGCAGCTTGCCGGGTCCCGAGCAGTACTTC. The full variable domain, in which reference TRBV5-1 and TRBJ2-7 provide the parts outside the CDR3, is KAGVTQTPRYLIKTRGQQVTLSCSPISGHRSVSWYQQTPGQGLQFLFEYFSETQRNKGNFPGRFSGRQFSNSRSEMNVSTLELGDSALYLCASSLPGPEQYFGPGTRLTVT.

This clonotype was observed a few times. The rearrangement uses TRBV9 and TRBJ2-5; a weak D match, TRBD2 (6 bases). The length of the CDR3 is 14 residues. V lost 2 bases to trimming and J lost 5 bases, with 13 bases between them. CDR1 is SGDLS, CDR2 YYNGEE, per germline. The CDR3 nucleotides are TGTGCCAGCAGCGTCGATTGGACTACGGAGACCCAGTACTTC. As protein: CASSVDWTTETQYF.

This chain uses TRBV12-3 or TRBV12-4 with TRBJ2-6; possible D gene TRBD2, 5 bases. V gave up 8 bases and J gave up 1 base, with 9 bases separating them. The CDR3 covers 14 residues. Here the CDR3 reads CASYRGSGANVLTF. The CDR3 DNA is TGTGCCAGCTACCGAGGGTCTGGGGCCAACGTCCTGACTTTC.

The chain is built from TRBV10-3 and TRBJ2-1; D is uncertain. The CDR3 has 14 residues. Germline V gene sequence: CDR1 ENHRY, CDR2 SYGVKD. Between the trimmed V and J ends, which lost 5 bases and 3 bases, there was a span of 11 bases. This chain's CDR3 is CAISPRTDYNEQFF. The CDR3 coding sequence is TGTGCCATCAGTCCTAGGACCGACTACAATGAGCAGTTCTTC.

Many counts were recorded for this clonotype. V gene TRBV29-1 combines with J gene TRBJ2-5; D remains ambiguous. Germline lookup yields CDR1 SQVTM and CDR2 ANQGSEA. The CDR3 runs 13 residues. Trimming shortened V by 4 bases and J by 1 base, and 10 bases separated the two germline ends. CDR3 nucleotides: TGCAGCGTTGCGGCGGCAGGCCAAGAGACCCAGTACTTC. It is translated as CSVAAAGQETQYF.

The rearrangement joins TRBV20-1 to TRBJ1-2; D possibly corresponds to TRBD1 (5 bases). CDR1 is DFQATT, CDR2 SNEGSKA, per germline (reference sequence). The CDR3 extends over 14 amino acids. Trimming removed 1 base from V and 2 bases from J, with 11 bases in between. The CDR3 spells CSARGQGHNYGYTF. CDR3 coding DNA: TGCAGTGCTAGAGGGCAAGGACACAACTATGGCTACACCTTC.

The genes are TRBV12-3 or TRBV12-4 and TRBJ2-1; D gene ambiguous. V was pared by 8 bases and J by 8 bases, with 16 bases between. This CDR3 spans 13 amino acids. The DNA of the CDR3 is TGTGCCAGCCGCAGGTCGGCGGTCGATGAGCAGTTCTTC. This sequence encodes CASRRSAVDEQFF.

This clonotype was picked up a small number of times. The V call is TRBV20-1, the J call TRBJ2-7, with a weak D call TRBD2 (5 bases). Trimming removed 1 base from V and 0 bases from J, with 13 bases in between. Germline V gives CDR1 DFQATT, CDR2 SNEGSKA (reference sequence). This CDR3 contains 15 residues. The CDR3 is CSARGGGSSSYEQYF. The CDR3 coding sequence is TGCAGTGCTAGAGGTGGTGGGAGTTCCTCCTACGAGCAGTACTTC.

This chain links TRBV27 with TRBJ2-2; D could derive from TRBD1 or TRBD2 (5 bases each). CDR3 size: 12 residues. Germline lookup yields CDR1 MNHEY and CDR2 SMNVEV (reference sequence). Trimming left V 5 bases short and J 13 bases short, with 14 bases between. The DNA of the CDR3 is TGTGCCAGCAGTCCCGGGACCGTACGGCTGTTTTTT. Amino acids: CASSPGTVRLFF.

The chain combines TRBV2 with TRBJ2-3; 7 nucleotides align to TRBD2. CDR1 is SNHLY and CDR2 is FYNNEI in the germline V gene. The CDR3 spans 14 residues. V gave up 7 bases and J gave up 11 bases; unmatched junction bases: 15. As DNA, the CDR3 is TGTGCCAGCATCAAGGGGCTAGCGGCCCCCAGGCAGTATTTT. It encodes CASIKGLAAPRQYF.